This T cell receptor beta chain came from a study of control samples from healthy donors and cancer patients. The CDR3 totals 14 residues. The germline CDR1 and CDR2 sequences are LNHDA and SQIVND (reference sequence). J lost 3 bases, V lost 5 bases, and 7 bases had no gene match. Sequenced by immunoSEQ multiplex PCR; TCRdb stores in-frame clones only, minus some. The data show 170,000 or so clones, approximately 92% seen once. Sequenced sample: blood. This clonotype was sampled from a man younger than 40 in good health. This chain uses TRBV19 with TRBJ2-7; 7 bases map to TRBD2. CDR3 DNA: TGTGCCAGTAGTTCCCCCGGACTAGTCTACGAGCAGTACTTC. Protein: CASSSPGLVYEQYF. The complete variable domain, with remaining parts taken from reference TRBV19 and TRBJ2-7, reads DGGITQSPKYLFRKEGQNVTLSCEQNLNHDAMYWYRQDPGQGLRLIYYSQIVNDFQKGDIAEGYSVSREKKESFPLTVTSAQKNPTAFYLCASSSPGLVYEQYFGPGTRLTVT.